The 7 T cell receptor beta chains reported below all come from one sample, sequenced in a study of T-cell memory formation after mild COVID-19. TCRdb ran MiXCR on the 5' RACE reads and lists one entry per CDR3 protein. The data show about 190,000 distinct CDR3 sequences, with approximately 16% seen just once and around 2.4% held by the top ten. Sequencing was done on a sample of PBMCs or a T cell subset sorted from them (not recorded which). These receptors all stem from an adult woman who had mild COVID-19 (a few samples of this study predate the infection). Cell type and time point are not known.

This clonotype was seen many times. V usage is TRBV5-1 and J usage is TRBJ1-1; 10 positions match TRBD1. The trim removed 0 bases at V and 7 bases at J, leaving 9 bases unmatched. The length of the CDR3 is 16 residues. The V gene's germline CDR1 is SGHRS and CDR2 YFSETQ. The CDR3 DNA follows: TGCGCCAGCAGCTTGGATGGGGGGACAGGGGCGAGTGAAGCTTTCTTT. It encodes CASSLDGGTGASEAFF.

This clonotype was counted a few times. The genes are TRBV5-1 and TRBJ1-6, with D maybe TRBD1 (5 bases). Between the trimmed V and J ends, which lost 5 bases and 10 bases, there was a span of 13 bases. The germline CDR1 and CDR2 sequences are SGHRS and YFSETQ. The CDR3 runs to 13 residues. The CDR3 sequence: CASSPGRDSPLHF. CDR3 nucleotides: TGCGCCAGCAGTCCAGGGAGAGACTCACCCCTCCACTTT.

The chain joins TRBV9 to TRBJ1-1; D call uncertain. V gave up 0 bases and J gave up 4 bases, with 7 bases separating them. The CDR3 covers 13 residues. Germline CDR1 and CDR2: SGDLS and YYNGEE. The CDR3 spells CASSVVGSTEAFF. The CDR3 DNA reads TGTGCCAGCAGCGTAGTCGGGAGCACTGAAGCTTTCTTT.

This clonotype came up a few times. The chain has TRBV12-3 or TRBV12-4 and TRBJ1-4; the D is unclear. The CDR3 length is 14 residues. V was cut by 6 bases and J by 5 bases, with 13 bases left in between. CDR3 loop: CASSPGIGNEKLFF. In nucleotides, the CDR3 is TGTGCCAGCAGCCCGGGTATAGGGAATGAAAAACTGTTTTTT.

This clonotype has more than one count but fewer than ten. V is TRBV20-1 and J is TRBJ2-1; D not certain. Trimming pared 5 bases from V and 4 bases from J, leaving 15 bases between. CDR3 length equals 14 residues. Germline lookup yields CDR1 DFQATT and CDR2 SNEGSKA (reference sequence). CDR3 in amino acids: CSAQALIIYNEQFF. The CDR3 DNA sequence: TGCAGTGCTCAAGCCCTAATCATATACAATGAGCAGTTCTTC.

This sequence joins TRBV7-6 and TRBJ2-1; 9 bases line up with TRBD2. Looked up from germline, CDR1 is SGHVS and CDR2 is FNYEAQ. V shed 1 base, J shed 7 bases, and the junction held 11 bases outside the gene matches. The CDR3 has 17 residues. The CDR3 region is CASSLEGLAGVANEQFF. Written as DNA, the CDR3 is TGTGCCAGCAGCTTAGAGGGATTAGCGGGAGTTGCTAATGAGCAGTTCTTC.

Worth noting for this clonotype: Relative to the germline gene, one junction end is altered; a read error may explain this. The chain is built from TRBV5-1 and TRBJ1-1, with unresolved D. The CDR3 sequence is 15 residues long. The germline CDR1 and CDR2 sequences are SGHRS and YFSETQ. DNA of the CDR3: TGCGCCAGCACCTTGGGTCAGGTGATGGACACTGAAGCTTTCTTT. It specifies CASTLGQVMDTEAFF.